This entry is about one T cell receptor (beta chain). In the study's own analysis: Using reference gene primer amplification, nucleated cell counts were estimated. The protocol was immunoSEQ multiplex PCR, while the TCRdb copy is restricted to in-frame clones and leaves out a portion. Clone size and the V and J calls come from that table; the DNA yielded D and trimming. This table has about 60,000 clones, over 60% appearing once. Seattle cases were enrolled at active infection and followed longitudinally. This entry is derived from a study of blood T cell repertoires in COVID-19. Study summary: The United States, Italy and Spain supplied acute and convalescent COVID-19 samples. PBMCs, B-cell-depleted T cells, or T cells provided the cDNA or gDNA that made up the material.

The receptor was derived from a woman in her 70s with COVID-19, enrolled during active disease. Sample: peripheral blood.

The CDR3 nucleotides are TGTGCCAGCAGCTCTCGCCGGGCGGGACAGGGTCCCCAAGGAGGTGGCTACACCTTC. This gives the protein CASSSRRAGQGPQGGGYTF. J is TRBJ1-2 and V is TRBV7-8, with 9 bases aligning to TRBD1. In germline, CDR1 is SGHVS, CDR2 FQNEAQ. With 4 bases clipped from V and 7 bases from J, the junction kept 22 bases outside the gene matches. This CDR3 region has 19 residues.